Listed below are T cell receptor beta chains from one sample, sequenced in a study of T cell repertoires in ileal Crohn's disease. Profiled with immunoSEQ multiplex PCR; TCRdb holds only in-frame clones, not every one. The table has around 5,300 clones, around 87% seen once. The sequencing input was CD4+ T cells from ileum. The receptors stem from an adult with Crohn's disease. Some clones in this sample may be carry-over from other donors' samples. Both conserved end residues are trimmed from each CDR3. The size of a clone is reported for some rows only, either as once, few or many, or as a class for expanded clones.

clone size: -; V gene: TRBV6-6; J gene: TRBJ2-1; CDR3 length: 12; CDR3 protein: ASSPGTVYNEQF
clone size: -; V gene: TRBV6-5; J gene: TRBJ2-7; CDR3 length: 13; CDR3 protein: ASSPETSGGNEQY
clone size: -; V gene: TRBV5-1; J gene: TRBJ1-1; CDR3 length: 11; CDR3 protein: ASSLDRNTEAF
clone size: -; V gene: TRBV7-2; J gene: TRBJ2-1; CDR3 length: 12; CDR3 protein: ASTPGLAGLVKF
clone size: -; V gene: TRBV7-9; J gene: TRBJ2-2; CDR3 length: 14; CDR3 protein: ASSSSGTGNTGELF
clone size: -; V gene: TRBV19; J gene: TRBJ2-7; CDR3 length: 11; CDR3 protein: ASSPGVVNEQY
clone size: -; V gene: TRBV19; J gene: TRBJ2-2; CDR3 length: 12; CDR3 protein: ATPDRSNTGELF
clone size: -; V gene: TRBV7-2; J gene: TRBJ1-2; CDR3 length: 14; CDR3 protein: ASSPMDRGFSYGYT
clone size: -; V gene: TRBV18; J gene: TRBJ1-2; CDR3 length: 13; CDR3 protein: ASSPLSTGNYGYT
clone size: -; V gene: TRBV5-1; J gene: TRBJ1-1; CDR3 length: 11; CDR3 protein: ASSQTAFTEAF
clone size: -; V gene: TRBV11-2; J gene: TRBJ2-5; CDR3 length: 10; CDR3 protein: ASSLTSDRQY
clone size: -; V gene: TRBV4-1; J gene: TRBJ2-3; CDR3 length: 11; CDR3 protein: ANSQAGVDTQY
clone size: -; V gene: TRBV19; J gene: TRBJ2-5; CDR3 length: 10; CDR3 protein: ASRQSGETQY
clone size: -; V gene: TRBV6-1; J gene: TRBJ1-4; CDR3 length: 14; CDR3 protein: ASSENVGGGGEKLF
clone size: once; V gene: TRBV15; J gene: TRBJ1-4; CDR3 length: 13; CDR3 protein: ATSRGARFDEKLF
clone size: once; V gene: TRBV11-3; J gene: TRBJ2-1; CDR3 length: 15; CDR3 protein: ASSTGLAGPGFNEQF
clone size: -; V gene: TRBV9; J gene: TRBJ2-1; CDR3 length: 14; CDR3 protein: ASSAGPTGSYNEQF
clone size: -; V gene: TRBV30; J gene: TRBJ2-5; CDR3 length: 12; CDR3 protein: AWTSGTLQETQY
clone size: -; V gene: TRBV5-1; J gene: TRBJ2-5; CDR3 length: 15; CDR3 protein: ASSLRDRDRGGETQY
clone size: -; V gene: TRBV7-2; J gene: TRBJ1-1; CDR3 length: 11; CDR3 protein: ASSSRTETEAF
clone size: few; V gene: TRBV7-2; J gene: TRBJ1-1; CDR3 length: 13; CDR3 protein: ASSLVRVGNTEAF
clone size: -; V gene: TRBV28; J gene: TRBJ1-5; CDR3 length: 12; CDR3 protein: ASSIRQENQPQH
clone size: -; V gene: TRBV4-2; J gene: TRBJ1-1; CDR3 length: 14; CDR3 protein: ASSQAGNRADTEAF
clone size: -; V gene: TRBV2; J gene: TRBJ1-5; CDR3 length: 11; CDR3 protein: ASTDRGNQPQH
clone size: -; V gene: TRBV19; J gene: TRBJ1-1; CDR3 length: 11; CDR3 protein: ASRTQGNTEAF
clone size: -; V gene: TRBV5-4; J gene: TRBJ2-6; CDR3 length: 11; CDR3 protein: ASSLYGANVLT
clone size: -; V gene: TRBV28; J gene: TRBJ1-5; CDR3 length: 14; CDR3 protein: ASTGRQAVGNQPQH
clone size: -; V gene: TRBV30; J gene: TRBJ2-7; CDR3 length: 13; CDR3 protein: AVSPGASGSYEQY
clone size: few; V gene: TRBV21-1; J gene: TRBJ1-5; CDR3 length: 11; CDR3 protein: ASSRDRNQPQH
clone size: -; V gene: TRBV5-1; J gene: TRBJ2-5; CDR3 length: 11; CDR3 protein: ASSLGTGETQY
clone size: -; V gene: TRBV2; J gene: TRBJ1-5; CDR3 length: 12; CDR3 protein: ASTSTGGNQPQH
clone size: -; V gene: TRBV9; J gene: TRBJ2-2; CDR3 length: 16; CDR3 protein: ASSVGPGLAGGTGELF
clone size: -; V gene: TRBV18; J gene: TRBJ2-7; CDR3 length: 11; CDR3 protein: ASSPGASYEQY
clone size: -; V gene: TRBV10-2; J gene: TRBJ1-1; CDR3 length: 13; CDR3 protein: ASSVVGGQNTEAF
clone size: few; V gene: TRBV5-6; J gene: TRBJ2-7; CDR3 length: 11; CDR3 protein: ASSHLDRVEQY
clone size: -; V gene: TRBV11-3; J gene: TRBJ1-1; CDR3 length: 11; CDR3 protein: ASSLEHLTEAF
clone size: -; V gene: TRBV9; J gene: TRBJ2-7; CDR3 length: 12; CDR3 protein: ASSPGQGAYEQY
clone size: -; V gene: TRBV2; J gene: TRBJ2-7; CDR3 length: 11; CDR3 protein: ASWGESSYEQY